Presented here are 18 T cell receptor beta chains from one specimen sequenced in a study of chemoradiotherapy in HPV16-positive cancers. The table came from immunoSEQ multiplex PCR; TCRdb's copy has only in-frame clones and leaves some out. The top ten clones hold under 3.5% of a sample with under 10,000 clones, over 75% of them seen once. The material sequenced was tumor tissue, taken from a patient who underwent chemoradiotherapy. These receptors were obtained from a human donor with HPV-associated anogenital cancer.

The table lists this clone with a count of one. J is TRBJ2-7 and V is TRBV19; tentatively, D is TRBD1 or TRBD2 (5 bases each). V was pared by 8 bases and J by 4 bases, with 15 bases between. Germline V gene lookup returns CDR1 LNHDA and CDR2 SQIVND (reference sequence). The CDR3 extends over 13 amino acids. In DNA form, the CDR3 reads TGTGCCAGTGGCCCCCGGGGCTCATACGAGCAGTACTTC. Translation: CASGPRGSYEQYF.

The genes are TRBV5-1 and TRBJ1-6; 11 positions agree with TRBD1. This CDR3 is 16 amino acids long. The J segment lost 4 bases and the V segment lost 4 bases, leaving 4 bases of the junction unmatched. CDR1 and CDR2 from the germline V gene are SGHRS and YFSETQ. CDR3 DNA: TGCGCCAGCAGCGGGGGACAGGGGGGATATAATTCACCCCTCCACTTT. Its translation: CASSGGQGGYNSPLHF.

The genes are TRBV28 and TRBJ1-2; tentatively, D is TRBD1 (5 bases). Per the germline V gene, CDR1 is MDHEN and CDR2 is SYDVKM. The CDR3 loop spans 13 amino acids. V lost 0 bases, J lost 3 bases, and 5 bases lay in between. The CDR3 DNA sequence: TGTGCCAGCAGTTTATGGGGACACTATGGCTACACCTTC. Translating it yields CASSLWGHYGYTF.

The DNA of the CDR3 is TGTGCCAGTAGTATACCGGGAACTATAAACTATGGCTACACCTTC. It yields the protein CASSIPGTINYGYTF. This sequence joins TRBV19 and TRBJ1-2; D not certain. V was trimmed by 2 bases and J by 2 bases, leaving 12 bases between them. The CDR3 consists of 15 residues. Germline V gene lookup returns CDR1 LNHDA and CDR2 SQIVND (reference sequence).

V gene TRBV6-1 combines with J gene TRBJ2-3, with a weak D call TRBD1 (5 bases). CDR3 length: 13 amino acids. The germline CDR1 and CDR2 sequences are MNHNS and SASEGT. V was shortened by 0 bases and J by 8 bases, with 9 bases between the two germline ends. CDR3 sequence reads: CASSEAQGATQYF. Here the CDR3 DNA reads TGTGCCAGCAGTGAAGCCCAAGGGGCTACGCAGTATTTT.

This clone occurred a few times. The chain carries TRBV27 and TRBJ2-2, with TRBD2 identical over 15 bases. J was trimmed by 7 bases and V by 2 bases; bases with no gene match: 14. CDR3 length equals 20 residues. The germline V gene has CDR1 MNHEY and CDR2 SMNVEV (reference sequence). CDR3 residues: CASSLLEIGLAGGPGGELFF. In nucleotides, the CDR3 is TGTGCCAGCAGTTTACTTGAAATTGGACTAGCGGGAGGGCCGGGCGGGGAGCTGTTTTTT.

CDR3 sequence: CASSVGTGGSTDTQYF. In DNA form, the CDR3 reads TGTGCCAGCAGCGTGGGGACAGGGGGAAGCACAGATACGCAGTATTTT. The chain recombines TRBV11-2 with TRBJ2-3; 11 bases match TRBD1. The CDR3 is 16 residues long. Germline values: CDR1 SGHAT, CDR2 FQNNGV. V lost 5 bases to trimming and J lost 0 bases; unmatched junction nucleotides: 4.

The V call is TRBV5-1, the J call TRBJ1-4; 10 bases map to TRBD1. V shed 5 bases, J shed 8 bases, and the junction held 6 bases outside the gene matches. The CDR3 runs 14 residues. Germline CDR1 SGHRS, CDR2 YFSETQ. CDR3 sequence reads: CASRPGQGFEKLFF. The CDR3 DNA reads TGCGCCAGCAGGCCGGGACAGGGGTTCGAAAAACTGTTTTTT. Using reference TRBV5-1 and TRBJ1-4 for the parts outside the CDR3, the full variable domain is KAGVTQTPRYLIKTRGQQVTLSCSPISGHRSVSWYQQTPGQGLQFLFEYFSETQRNKGNFPGRFSGRQFSNSRSEMNVSTLELGDSALYLCASRPGQGFEKLFFGSGTQLSVL.

This chain uses TRBV5-8 with TRBJ1-1; D is perhaps TRBD1 (6 bases). This CDR3 comprises 16 residues. CDR1 SGHTS and CDR2 YDEGEE come from the germline V gene. V dropped 4 bases and J dropped 4 bases, with 20 bases sitting between them. CDR3 protein: CASSPRQTGIGTEAFF. The CDR3 DNA follows: TGTGCCAGCAGCCCACGTCAAACAGGGATCGGCACTGAAGCTTTCTTT.

This CDR3 is CASSGQGTGNQPQHF. The DNA of the CDR3 is TGTGCCAGCAGTGGACAGGGTACGGGCAATCAGCCCCAGCATTTT. The chain is built from TRBV28 and TRBJ1-5, with 8 bases aligning to TRBD1. The CDR3 is made up of 15 amino acids. CDR1 MDHEN and CDR2 SYDVKM come from the germline V gene. V shed 5 bases and J 2 bases; nucleotides not matched to a gene: 5. Drawing the rest from reference TRBV28 and TRBJ1-5, the complete variable domain is DVKVTQSSRYLVKRTGEKVFLECVQDMDHENMFWYRQDPGLGLRLIYFSYDVKMKEKGDIPEGYSVSREKKERFSLILESASTNQTSMYLCASSGQGTGNQPQHFGDGTRLSIL.

In DNA form, the CDR3 reads TGCGCCAGCATCCCCTCCGGGGGCCATGAGCAGTTCTTC. Amino acids: CASIPSGGHEQFF. The V gene is TRBV5-1, the J gene TRBJ2-1, with D tentatively TRBD1 or TRBD2 (6 bases each). Germline V gene lookup returns CDR1 SGHRS and CDR2 YFSETQ. CDR3 length equals 13 residues. The germline V and J ends were trimmed by 6 bases and 8 bases, with 15 bases remaining between them.

The genes are TRBV19 and TRBJ1-1; tentative D call: TRBD1 (5 bases). Germline V lookup: CDR1 LNHDA, CDR2 SQIVND (reference sequence). The CDR3 consists of 14 residues. V lost 6 bases, J lost 1 base, and 12 bases lay in between. The CDR3 reads CASRKLGGNTEAFF. The CDR3 DNA reads as TGTGCCAGTAGGAAGCTTGGGGGGAACACTGAAGCTTTCTTT.

This chain uses TRBV9 with TRBJ1-3; 8 positions agree with TRBD1. CDR1 and CDR2 (germline): SGDLS, YYNGEE. V gave up 0 bases and J gave up 0 bases; unmatched junction bases: 5. The CDR3 is made up of 17 amino acids. The CDR3 is CASSVGTGGNSGNTIYF. CDR3 nucleotide sequence: TGTGCCAGCAGCGTAGGAACAGGGGGAAACTCTGGAAACACCATATATTTT. Full variable domain (missing parts from reference TRBV9 and TRBJ1-3): DSGVTQTPKHLITATGQRVTLRCSPRSGDLSVYWYQQSLDQGLQFLIQYYNGEERAKGNILERFSAQQFPDLHSELNLSSLELGDSALYFCASSVGTGGNSGNTIYFGEGSWLTVV.

This rearrangement joins TRBV6-5 to TRBJ1-3, with D hard to call. Germline V lookup: CDR1 MNHEY, CDR2 SVGAGI. Between the trimmed V and J ends, which lost 8 bases and 4 bases, there was a span of 15 bases. This CDR3 spans 14 amino acids. The CDR3 spells CASARAGRGNTIYF. CDR3 in DNA: TGTGCCAGCGCGAGGGCCGGGAGAGGAAACACCATATATTTT.

The V and J genes are TRBV7-9 and TRBJ1-2; D is ambiguous. Germline CDR1 and CDR2: SEHNR and FQNEAQ (reference sequence). This CDR3 is 13 amino acids long. The V and J ends lost 1 base and 4 bases respectively, with 7 bases between them. CDR3 nucleotide sequence: TGTGCCAGCAGCTTAGGCACAGCCTATGGCTACACCTTC. It yields the protein CASSLGTAYGYTF.

The V call is TRBV21-1, the J call TRBJ2-3; the D call of TRBD2 is as the table states it, not checked on the DNA. TRBV21-1 is classified as a pseudogene. The CDR3 runs 19 residues. CDR3 DNA: TGTGCCAGCAGCAACGAACTAGCGGGACGGAATACTAGCACAGATACGCAGTATTTT. This sequence encodes CASSNELAGRNTSTDTQYF.

This rearrangement joins TRBV7-9 to TRBJ2-1; TRBD1 or TRBD2 may be the D gene (5 bases each). The CDR3 runs to 14 residues. From germline, CDR1 is SEHNR and CDR2 FQNEAQ (reference sequence). The V gene lost 5 bases and the J gene lost 7 bases, with 15 bases spanning the gap. The CDR3 DNA follows: TGTGCCAGCAGCGTTACCGGGACCGATAATGAGCAGTTCTTC. This translates into CASSVTGTDNEQFF. Looking up the rest from reference TRBV7-9 and TRBJ2-1 gives the full variable domain: DTGVSQNPRHKITKRGQNVTFRCDPISEHNRLYWYRQTLGQGPEFLTYFQNEAQLEKSRLLSDRFSAERPKGSFSTLEIQRTEQGDSAMYLCASSVTGTDNEQFFGPGTRLTVL.

The gene calls are TRBV4-2 and TRBJ2-2, with a possible D match to TRBD1 (5 bases). Trimming took 3 bases from V and 4 from J, leaving 12 bases between them. There are 15 residues in the CDR3. The V gene's germline CDR1 is LGHNA and CDR2 YNFKEQ. The CDR3 protein is CASSQTVMGTGELFF. The CDR3 region has the DNA TGTGCCAGCAGCCAGACAGTGATGGGCACCGGGGAGCTGTTTTTT.